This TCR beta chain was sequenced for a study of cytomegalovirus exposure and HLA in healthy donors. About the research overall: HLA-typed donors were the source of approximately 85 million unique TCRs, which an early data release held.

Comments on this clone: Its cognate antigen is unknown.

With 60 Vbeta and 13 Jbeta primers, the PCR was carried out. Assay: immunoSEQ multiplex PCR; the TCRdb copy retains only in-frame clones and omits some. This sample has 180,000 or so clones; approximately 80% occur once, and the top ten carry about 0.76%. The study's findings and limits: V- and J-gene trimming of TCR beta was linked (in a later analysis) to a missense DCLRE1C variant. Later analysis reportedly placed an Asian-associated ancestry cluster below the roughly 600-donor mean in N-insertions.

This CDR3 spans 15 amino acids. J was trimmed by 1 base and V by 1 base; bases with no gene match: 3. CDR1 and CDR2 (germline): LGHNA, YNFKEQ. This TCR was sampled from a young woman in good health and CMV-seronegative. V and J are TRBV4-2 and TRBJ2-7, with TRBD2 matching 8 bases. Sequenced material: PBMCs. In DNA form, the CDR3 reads TGTGCCAGCAGCCAAGGACTAGCGTCGTCCTACGAGCAGTACTTC. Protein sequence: CASSQGLASSYEQYF.